The source of this T cell receptor (beta chain) is a study of identifying expanded T cells in peripheral blood. Points from the study as a whole: About 1.2 clones differed between technical replicates, versus roughly 16 and 20 over time.

Concerning this clone itself: Its antigen remains unknown.

Collection occurred without any documented infections or immune events in donors. CDR1 and CDR2 from the germline V gene are SGDLS and YYNGEE. This CDR3 comprises 15 residues. Trimming stripped 3 bases from V and 0 bases from J, with 12 bases between. Clones were read by immunoSEQ multiplex PCR, and TCRdb kept only the in-frame ones, dropping some. The sample yields around 100,000 clones, around 88% seen once. Sequencing was carried out using blood. V usage is TRBV9 and J usage is TRBJ1-2, with D tentatively TRBD1 (5 bases). This sequence was found in a person aged 18 to 75 in good health. The CDR3 region is CASSGPGYTNYGYTF. The DNA of the CDR3 is TGTGCCAGCAGCGGACCAGGGTACACTAACTATGGCTACACCTTC.